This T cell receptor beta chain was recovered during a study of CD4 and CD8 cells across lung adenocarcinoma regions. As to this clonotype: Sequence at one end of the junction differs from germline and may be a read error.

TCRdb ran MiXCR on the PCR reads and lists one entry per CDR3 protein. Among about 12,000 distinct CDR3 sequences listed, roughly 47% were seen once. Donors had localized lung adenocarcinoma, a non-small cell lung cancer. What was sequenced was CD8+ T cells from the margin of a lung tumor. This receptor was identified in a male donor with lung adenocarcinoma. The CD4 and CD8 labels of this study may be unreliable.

CDR3 protein: CASSITPGQCVKDTQYF. The CDR3 DNA is TGTGCCAGCTCCATTACCCCGGGGCAGTGCGTCAAAGACACTCAGTACTTT. The chain joins TRBV6-1 to TRBJ2-3, with D tentatively TRBD1 or TRBD2 (5 bases each). Germline loops: CDR1 MNHNS, CDR2 SASEGT. The CDR3 loop spans 17 amino acids.